Below, 23 T cell receptor beta chains from the same sample are listed, as sequenced in a study of Graves' ophthalmopathy and Graves' hyperthyroidism. Amplification of TCR beta CDR3 regions used RNA transcripts. RT-PCR was first run with HTBI primers, then multiplex PCR in a second round. MiXCR, applied by TCRdb to the multiplex PCR reads, yields one record per CDR3 protein. The table shows some 410,000 distinct CDR3 sequences, with under 25% occurring only once. The source material was peripheral blood. All receptors come from a woman aged 18 to 35 with stable Graves' hyperthyroidism.

The chain employs TRBV5-1 and TRBJ2-7; TRBD2 matches 13 bases. CDR3 length: 17 residues. Per germline, CDR1 SGHRS and CDR2 YFSETQ. V lost 5 bases to trimming and J lost 3 bases; unmatched junction nucleotides: 11. The CDR3 region is CASRLGRGTSGNYEQYF. The CDR3, as DNA: TGCGCCAGCAGGTTAGGACGTGGGACTAGCGGGAACTACGAGCAGTACTTC.

The CDR3 here is CASIGQSYGYTF. CDR3 bases: TGTGCCAGCATCGGGCAGAGTTATGGCTACACCTTC. The chain employs TRBV6-1 and TRBJ1-2; D is unclear. Germline V gives CDR1 MNHNS, CDR2 SASEGT. V gave up 7 bases and J gave up 5 bases, with 11 bases separating them. This CDR3 has 12 amino acids.

This clonotype was seen repeatedly, ten times or more. This chain uses TRBV27 with TRBJ1-2; D call uncertain. Germline assignment: CDR1 MNHEY and CDR2 SMNVEV (reference sequence). V was trimmed by 6 bases and J by 7 bases, leaving 15 bases between them. The CDR3 has 13 residues. DNA of the CDR3: TGTGCCAGCAGACCCGGGTCGCTCTCTGGCTACACCTTC. It codes for CASRPGSLSGYTF.

This clonotype was counted ten times or more. This chain links TRBV5-4 with TRBJ2-5; 9 positions agree with TRBD2. CDR3 length: 13 residues. The junction had 6 bases not matched to a gene; V was cut back by 9 bases and J by 3 bases. The germline gives CDR1 SGHNT, CDR2 YYREEE (reference sequence). The CDR3 DNA reads as TGTGCCACAAATCTAGCGGGAAAAGAGACCCAGTACTTC. It translates to CATNLAGKETQYF.

This clonotype was picked up many times. This chain links TRBV5-1 with TRBJ2-7, with D unclear. The CDR3 loop spans 11 amino acids. The V end was cut by 4 bases, the J end by 0 bases, with 2 bases between. CDR1 SGHRS and CDR2 YFSETQ come from the germline V gene. This chain's CDR3 is CASSNSYEQYF. CDR3 coding DNA: TGCGCCAGCAGCAACTCCTACGAGCAGTACTTC.

This clonotype was detected many times. CDR3 in amino acids: CASSLGSFSYEQYF. As DNA, the CDR3 is TGTGCCAGCAGCTTAGGGAGCTTCTCCTACGAGCAGTACTTC. The V call is TRBV7-9, the J call TRBJ2-7, with D unresolved. The V gene lost 1 base and the J gene lost 0 bases, with 7 bases spanning the gap. This CDR3 has 14 residues. Germline V gene lookup returns CDR1 SEHNR and CDR2 FQNEAQ (reference sequence).

This clonotype was observed many times. The V and J genes are TRBV28 and TRBJ2-2; 7 bases align to TRBD1. CDR3 length: 16 residues. V trimming: 1 base; J trimming: 5 bases; junction bases outside the gene matches: 7. Germline V gene lookup returns CDR1 MDHEN and CDR2 SYDVKM. Here the CDR3 reads CASSLFGDRVTGELFF. In nucleotides, the CDR3 is TGTGCCAGCAGTTTATTCGGCGACAGGGTTACCGGGGAGCTGTTTTTT.

This clonotype came up many times. This rearrangement joins TRBV6-1 to TRBJ2-2, with 8 bases fitting TRBD2. The CDR3 is made up of 16 amino acids. Germline assignment: CDR1 MNHNS and CDR2 SASEGT. V lost 5 bases and J lost 1; bases outside the gene matches: 6. CDR3 sequence (DNA): TGTGCCAGCAGTCGACGACTAGCGCGGAACACCGGGGAGCTGTTTTTT. Protein sequence: CASSRRLARNTGELFF.

At least ten counts were recorded for this clonotype. At one end, the junction sequence differs from germline, possibly due to a read error. V is TRBV20-1 and J is TRBJ2-5, with D maybe TRBD2 (6 bases). The CDR3 is 12 amino acids. Germline loops: CDR1 DFQATT, CDR2 SNEGSKA (reference sequence). Here the CDR3 reads CSTSIRVETQYF. DNA of the CDR3: TGCAGTACTAGCATCCGCGTCGAGACCCAGTACTTC.

This clonotype has at least ten counts. A much bigger clone sits one base away, suggesting this may be a read error. The chain recombines TRBV6-2 or TRBV6-3 with TRBJ2-7; perhaps D is TRBD1 or TRBD2 (5 bases each). Germline loops: CDR1 MNHEY, CDR2 SVGEGT. The CDR3 is 14 residues long. V gave up 5 bases and J gave up 0 bases, with 11 bases separating them. The DNA of the CDR3 is TGTGCCAGCAGTCGGAGGACACACTCCTACGAGCAGTACTTC. Its translation is CASSRRTHSYEQYF.

This clonotype was seen just once. The gene calls are TRBV6-1 and TRBJ1-2; no definite D call. Germline V lookup: CDR1 MNHNS, CDR2 SASEGT. The CDR3 consists of 12 residues. Trimming took 3 bases from V and 5 from J, leaving 7 bases between them. In DNA, the CDR3 is TGTGCCAGCAGTGACGCCATGTATGGCTACACCTTC. As protein: CASSDAMYGYTF.

In this sample, this clonotype turned up many times. This chain joins TRBV28 and TRBJ1-1; unclear D gene. Germline values: CDR1 MDHEN, CDR2 SYDVKM. There are 18 residues in the CDR3. V was shortened by 3 bases and J by 1 base, with 21 bases between the two germline ends. Here the CDR3 DNA reads TGTGCCAGCAGTTTCTCGGGATTGGGTGCTCAAAAGAACACTGAAGCTTTCTTT. Translation: CASSFSGLGAQKNTEAFF. The variable domain in full, completed from reference TRBV28 and TRBJ1-1, reads DVKVTQSSRYLVKRTGEKVFLECVQDMDHENMFWYRQDPGLGLRLIYFSYDVKMKEKGDIPEGYSVSREKKERFSLILESASTNQTSMYLCASSFSGLGAQKNTEAFFGQGTRLTVV.

This sequence joins TRBV2 and TRBJ1-6; a possible D gene is TRBD1 (6 bases). V was cut by 5 bases and J by 6 bases, with 11 bases left in between. Germline loops: CDR1 SNHLY, CDR2 FYNNEI. The CDR3 covers 14 residues. The CDR3 DNA follows: TGTGCCAGCAGTACGGGACATTTTAATTCACCCCTCCACTTT. As protein: CASSTGHFNSPLHF.

The table lists this clonotype with many counts. The CDR3 loop is CSARDPGGADTEAFF. Written as DNA, the CDR3 is TGCAGTGCTAGAGATCCGGGGGGCGCAGACACTGAAGCTTTCTTT. The chain has TRBV20-1 and TRBJ1-1; possibly TRBD1 for D (6 bases). The V end was cut by 0 bases, the J end by 3 bases, with 14 bases between. The V gene's germline CDR1 is DFQATT and CDR2 SNEGSKA (reference sequence). There are 15 residues in the CDR3.

This clonotype was detected many times. The chain links TRBV2 to TRBJ1-1, with a possible D match to TRBD1 (6 bases). V was trimmed by 5 bases and J by 4 bases, leaving 14 bases between them. The CDR3 is 14 amino acids. From germline, CDR1 is SNHLY and CDR2 FYNNEI. In DNA, the CDR3 is TGTGCCAGCAGTCTCACAGGGTTGAGCACTGAAGCTTTCTTT. Amino acids: CASSLTGLSTEAFF. The full variable domain, rest sourced from reference TRBV2 and TRBJ1-1, is EPEVTQTPSHQVTQMGQEVILRCVPISNHLYFYWYRQILGQKVEFLVSFYNNEISEKSEIFDDQFSVERPDGSNFTLKIRSTKLEDSAMYFCASSLTGLSTEAFFGQGTRLTVV.

V is TRBV5-1 and J is TRBJ1-1, with D possibly matching TRBD1 (5 bases). Per germline, CDR1 SGHRS and CDR2 YFSETQ. The length of the CDR3 is 16 residues. The V and J ends lost 4 bases and 4 bases respectively, with 20 bases between them. CDR3 sequence (DNA): TGCGCCAGCAGCACTTGCCGGGGGATGAGGTGCACTGAAGCTTTCTTT. It codes for CASSTCRGMRCTEAFF. Based on the CDR3 plus reference TRBV5-1 and TRBJ1-1, the full variable domain is KAGVTQTPRYLIKTRGQQVTLSCSPISGHRSVSWYQQTPGQGLQFLFEYFSETQRNKGNFPGRFSGRQFSNSRSEMNVSTLELGDSALYLCASSTCRGMRCTEAFFGQGTRLTVV.

This clonotype came up many times. The chain carries TRBV11-2 and TRBJ2-7; no definite D call. This CDR3 region has 15 residues. Germline V gene sequence: CDR1 SGHAT, CDR2 FQNNGV. V lost 1 base and J 0 bases, leaving 10 bases between the germline ends. The CDR3 DNA is TGTGCCAGCAGCTTAGTCGGCGTCAGCTCCTACGAGCAGTACTTC. It codes for CASSLVGVSSYEQYF.

This clonotype came up a few times. A much larger clonotype is one base distant, so this may be a read error. The V and J genes are TRBV4-2 and TRBJ2-1; 7 nucleotides line up with TRBD2. Germline CDR1 LGHNA, CDR2 YNFKEQ. The ends lost 4 bases at V and 7 bases at J; junction bases unmatched: 22. The CDR3 length is 19 residues. The CDR3 is CASSRFWLSGWNRGNEQFF. Here the CDR3 DNA reads TGTGCCAGCAGCCGATTCTGGCTTAGCGGGTGGAACCGGGGGAATGAGCAGTTCTTC.

This clonotype came up a few times. The V call is TRBV19, the J call TRBJ1-2; D ambiguous. V lost 3 bases to trimming and J lost 0 bases, with 11 bases between them. The length of the CDR3 is 15 residues. Germline loops: CDR1 LNHDA, CDR2 SQIVND (reference sequence). The CDR3 reads CASSISRGTNYGYTF. CDR3 nucleotide sequence: TGTGCCAGTAGTATTTCGCGTGGAACTAACTATGGCTACACCTTC.

This clonotype was seen at least ten times. The CDR3 is CASSYSPPGQRINSPLHF. The CDR3, as DNA: TGTGCCAGCAGTTACTCGCCCCCCGGACAGCGAATTAATTCACCCCTCCACTTT. This chain joins TRBV6-5 and TRBJ1-6, with a possible D match to TRBD1 (6 bases). V lost 0 bases, J lost 6 bases, and 18 bases lay in between. Germline V gene lookup returns CDR1 MNHEY and CDR2 SVGAGI. The CDR3 is 18 residues long.

The chain couples TRBV6-1 to TRBJ1-2, with 10 bases identical to TRBD1. V was clipped by 9 bases and J by 8 bases; unmatched bases: 9. In germline, CDR1 is MNHNS, CDR2 SASEGT. The CDR3 has 13 residues. The DNA of the CDR3 is TGTGCCAGTCGAAAGACAGGGGGCCTCGGCTACACCTTC. Translated, it gives CASRKTGGLGYTF.

The V and J genes are TRBV13 and TRBJ2-7, with D maybe TRBD1 (6 bases). The CDR3 has 16 amino acids. Germline loops: CDR1 PRHDT, CDR2 FYEKMQ (reference sequence). The ends were cut back, 0 bases at V and 6 bases at J, with 18 bases in the middle. CDR3 DNA sequence: TGTGCCAGCAGCTTAGGGCCCCCAGGGGCCGCCAGCGAGCAGTACTTC. It is translated as CASSLGPPGAASEQYF.

This clonotype occurred many times. The rearrangement links TRBV20-1 to TRBJ2-5; 11 bases match TRBD2. The CDR3 is 15 amino acids. J lost 4 bases, V lost 3 bases, and 7 bases had no gene match. The V gene's germline CDR1 is DFQATT and CDR2 SNEGSKA (reference sequence). CDR3 sequence reads: CSASAGTSGLETQYF. Here the CDR3 DNA reads TGCAGTGCTAGCGCAGGGACTAGCGGTCTAGAGACCCAGTACTTC.